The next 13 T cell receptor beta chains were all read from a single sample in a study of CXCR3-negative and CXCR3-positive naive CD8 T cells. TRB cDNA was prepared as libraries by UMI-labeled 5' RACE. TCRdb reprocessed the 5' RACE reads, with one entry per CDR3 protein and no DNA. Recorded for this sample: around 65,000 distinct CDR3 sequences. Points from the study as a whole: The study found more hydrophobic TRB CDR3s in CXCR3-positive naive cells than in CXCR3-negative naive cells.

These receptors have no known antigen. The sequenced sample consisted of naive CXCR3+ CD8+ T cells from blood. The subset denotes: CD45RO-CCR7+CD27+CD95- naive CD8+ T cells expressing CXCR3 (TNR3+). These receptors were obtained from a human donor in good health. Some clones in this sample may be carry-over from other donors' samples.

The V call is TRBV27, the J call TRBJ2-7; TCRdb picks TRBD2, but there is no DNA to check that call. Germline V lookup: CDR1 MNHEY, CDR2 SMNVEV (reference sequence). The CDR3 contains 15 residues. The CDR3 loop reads CASSLTWAPYYEQYF.

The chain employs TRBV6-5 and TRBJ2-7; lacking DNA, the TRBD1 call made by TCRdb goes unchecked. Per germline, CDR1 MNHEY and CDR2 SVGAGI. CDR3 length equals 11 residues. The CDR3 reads CASTMAGEQYF.

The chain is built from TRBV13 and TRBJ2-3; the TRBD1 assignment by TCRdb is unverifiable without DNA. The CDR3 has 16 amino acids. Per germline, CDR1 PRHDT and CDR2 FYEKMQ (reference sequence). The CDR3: CASSRQGHSSTDTQYF.

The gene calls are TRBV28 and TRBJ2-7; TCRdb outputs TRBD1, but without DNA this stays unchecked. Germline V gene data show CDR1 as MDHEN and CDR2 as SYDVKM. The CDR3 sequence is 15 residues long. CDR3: CASSLGSTASYEQYF.

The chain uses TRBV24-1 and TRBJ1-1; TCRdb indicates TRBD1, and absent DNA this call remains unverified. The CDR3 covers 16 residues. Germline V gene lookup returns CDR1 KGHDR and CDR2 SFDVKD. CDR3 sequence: CATSDLRQGARTEAFF.

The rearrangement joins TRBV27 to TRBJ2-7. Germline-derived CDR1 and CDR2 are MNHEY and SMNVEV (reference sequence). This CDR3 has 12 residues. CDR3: CASIASSNEQYF.

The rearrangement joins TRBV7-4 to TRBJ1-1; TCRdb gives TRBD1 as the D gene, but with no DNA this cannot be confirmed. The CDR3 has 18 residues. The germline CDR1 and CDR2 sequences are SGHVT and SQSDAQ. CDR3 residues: CASTHTWGTGVLNTEAFF.

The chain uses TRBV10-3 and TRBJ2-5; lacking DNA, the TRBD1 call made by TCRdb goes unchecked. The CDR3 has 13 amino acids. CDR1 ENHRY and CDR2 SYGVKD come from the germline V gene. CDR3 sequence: CAIRSLGEETQYF.

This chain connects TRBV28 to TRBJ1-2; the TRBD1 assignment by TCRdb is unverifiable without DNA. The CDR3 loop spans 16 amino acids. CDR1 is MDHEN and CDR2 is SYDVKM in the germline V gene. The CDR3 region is CASSSPRTGDIYGYTF.

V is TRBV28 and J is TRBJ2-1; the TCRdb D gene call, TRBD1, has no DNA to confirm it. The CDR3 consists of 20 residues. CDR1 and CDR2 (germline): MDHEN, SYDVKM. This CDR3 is CASTKRGTGGTGNKGNEQFF.

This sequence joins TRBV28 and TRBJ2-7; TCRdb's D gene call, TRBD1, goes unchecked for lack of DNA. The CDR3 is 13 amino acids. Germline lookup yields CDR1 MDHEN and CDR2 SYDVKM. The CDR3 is CASSPGTDYEQYF.

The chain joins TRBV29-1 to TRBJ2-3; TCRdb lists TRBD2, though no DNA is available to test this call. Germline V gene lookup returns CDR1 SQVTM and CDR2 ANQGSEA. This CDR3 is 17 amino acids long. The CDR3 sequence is CSVDAAGGSTSTDTQYF.

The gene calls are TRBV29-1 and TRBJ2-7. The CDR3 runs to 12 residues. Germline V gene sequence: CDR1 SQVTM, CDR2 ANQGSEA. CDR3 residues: CSVYSSPYEQYF.